This TCR beta chain emerged from a study of patients and donors after allogeneic stem cell transplantation (dated by TCRdb to 2018 to 2020). Library preparation employed RT-PCR. Sequencing was performed on a NextSeq 550. The raw public data were reprocessed by TCRdb itself: fastp quality trimming at Q25, MiXCR clonotype calling, in-frame beta chains only. A single entry per CDR3 protein holds the most common genes and DNA from its merged rows. The sample table holds over 150,000 distinct CDR3 sequences, of which 41% were seen once. 25% to 35% of the sample lies in the top ten. Unmatched junction bases come to 10, with V trimmed by 7 bases and J by 7 bases. Measured from the cysteine to the phenylalanine, the CDR3 is 14 residues long. CDR3 DNA is the only sequence kept; it has 42 bases, read in frame from the first base. For CDR1 and CDR2, the germline V gene lists SGHRS and YFSETQ. Details on this clonotype: Its antigen is currently not known. It has no much larger one-base neighbor in the sample; base qualities were not kept.

The TCR comes from a human donor who was either an allogeneic HSCT recipient or a stem cell or donor lymphocyte infusion donor (not recorded which). It is not recorded whose cells these are; they may come from a transplant donor. Sequenced: blood, either unsorted or a sorted T cell fraction (not recorded which). The chain is made from TRBV5-1 and TRBJ2-1, with 8 central nucleotides matching TRBD2. CDR3 region: CASAPSGGWNEQFF. DNA sequence: TGCGCCAGCGCGCCCTCGGGAGGGTGGAATGAGCAGTTCTTC.